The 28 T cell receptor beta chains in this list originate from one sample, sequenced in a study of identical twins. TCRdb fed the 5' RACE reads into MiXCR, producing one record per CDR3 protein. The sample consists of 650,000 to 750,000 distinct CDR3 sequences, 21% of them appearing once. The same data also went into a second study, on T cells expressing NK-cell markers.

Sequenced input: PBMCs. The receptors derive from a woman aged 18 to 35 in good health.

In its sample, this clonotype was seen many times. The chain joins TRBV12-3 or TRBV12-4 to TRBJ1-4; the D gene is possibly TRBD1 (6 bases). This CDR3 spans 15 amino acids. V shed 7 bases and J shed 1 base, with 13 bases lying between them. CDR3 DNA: TGTGCCAGCACCACCGGGGGCCTAACTAATGAAAAACTGTTTTTT. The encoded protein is CASTTGGLTNEKLFF.

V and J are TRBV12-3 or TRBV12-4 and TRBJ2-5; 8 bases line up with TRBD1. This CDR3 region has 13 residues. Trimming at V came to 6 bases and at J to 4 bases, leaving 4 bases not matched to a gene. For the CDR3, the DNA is TGTGCCAGCAGATTCAGGGGGCCAGAGACCCAGTACTTC. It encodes CASRFRGPETQYF.

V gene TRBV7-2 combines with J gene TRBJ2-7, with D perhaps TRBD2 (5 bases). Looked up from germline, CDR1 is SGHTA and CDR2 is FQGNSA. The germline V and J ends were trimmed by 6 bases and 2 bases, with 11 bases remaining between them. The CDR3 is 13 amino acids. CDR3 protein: CASSRTSTYEQYF. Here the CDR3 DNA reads TGTGCCAGCAGTAGGACTTCCACCTACGAGCAGTACTTC.

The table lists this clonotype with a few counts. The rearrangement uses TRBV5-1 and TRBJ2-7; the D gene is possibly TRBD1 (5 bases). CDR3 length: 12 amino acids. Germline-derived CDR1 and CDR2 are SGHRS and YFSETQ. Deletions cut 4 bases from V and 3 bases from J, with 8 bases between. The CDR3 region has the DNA TGCGCCAGCAGCATTACAGGCTACGAGCAGTACTTC. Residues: CASSITGYEQYF.

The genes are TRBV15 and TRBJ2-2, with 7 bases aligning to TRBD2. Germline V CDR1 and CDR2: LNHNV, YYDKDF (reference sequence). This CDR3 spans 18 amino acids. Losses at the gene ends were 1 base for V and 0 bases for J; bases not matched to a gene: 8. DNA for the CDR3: TGTGCCACCAGCAGAGGGGGGGGGACTTACTCGAACACCGGGGAGCTGTTTTTT. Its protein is CATSRGGGTYSNTGELFF.

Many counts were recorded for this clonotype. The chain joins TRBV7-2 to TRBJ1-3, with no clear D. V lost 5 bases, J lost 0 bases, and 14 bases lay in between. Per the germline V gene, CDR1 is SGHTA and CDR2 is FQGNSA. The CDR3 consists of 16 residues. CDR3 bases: TGTGCCAGCAGCCCTCGTCGGCCTAGCTCTGGAAACACCATATATTTT. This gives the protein CASSPRRPSSGNTIYF.

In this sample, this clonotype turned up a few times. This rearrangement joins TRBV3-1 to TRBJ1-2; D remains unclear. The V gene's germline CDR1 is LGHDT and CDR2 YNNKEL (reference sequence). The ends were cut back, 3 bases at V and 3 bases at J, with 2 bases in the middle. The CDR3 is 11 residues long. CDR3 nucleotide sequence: TGTGCCAGCAGCCATTACTATGGCTACACCTTC. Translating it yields CASSHYYGYTF.

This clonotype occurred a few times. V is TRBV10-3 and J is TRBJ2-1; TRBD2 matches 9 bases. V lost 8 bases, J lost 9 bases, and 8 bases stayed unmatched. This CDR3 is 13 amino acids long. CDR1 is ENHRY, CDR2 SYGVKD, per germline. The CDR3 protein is CAIAGGGDREQFF. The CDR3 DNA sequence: TGTGCCATCGCGGGAGGGGGGGACCGTGAGCAGTTCTTC.

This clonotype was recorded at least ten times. CDR3: CSASLSGQPQHF. CDR3 nucleotides: TGCAGTGCCAGCCTTTCTGGTCAGCCCCAGCATTTT. The chain carries TRBV20-1 and TRBJ1-5; D ambiguous. CDR3 length equals 12 residues. The V gene lost 6 bases and the J gene lost 6 bases, with 12 bases spanning the gap. Germline V lookup: CDR1 DFQATT, CDR2 SNEGSKA (reference sequence).

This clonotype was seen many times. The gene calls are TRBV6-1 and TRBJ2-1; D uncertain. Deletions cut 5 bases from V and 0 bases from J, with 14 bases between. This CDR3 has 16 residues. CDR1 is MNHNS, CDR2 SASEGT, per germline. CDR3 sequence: CASSQKASSSYNEQFF. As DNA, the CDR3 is TGTGCCAGCAGTCAAAAAGCTTCTAGCTCCTACAATGAGCAGTTCTTC.

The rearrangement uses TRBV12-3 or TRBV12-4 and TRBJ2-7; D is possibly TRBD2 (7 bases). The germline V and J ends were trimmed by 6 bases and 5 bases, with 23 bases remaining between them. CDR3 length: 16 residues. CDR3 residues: CASSSRGGRWNHEQYF. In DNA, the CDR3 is TGTGCCAGCAGCAGTAGGGGGGGGCGATGGAACCACGAGCAGTACTTC.

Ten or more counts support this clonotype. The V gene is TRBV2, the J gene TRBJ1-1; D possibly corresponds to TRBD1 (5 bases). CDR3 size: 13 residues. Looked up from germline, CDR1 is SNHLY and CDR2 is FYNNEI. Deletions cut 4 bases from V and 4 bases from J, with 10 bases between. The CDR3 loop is CASSGLGPTEAFF. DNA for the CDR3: TGTGCCAGCAGTGGGCTGGGGCCCACTGAAGCTTTCTTT. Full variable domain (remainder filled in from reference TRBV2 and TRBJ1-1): EPEVTQTPSHQVTQMGQEVILRCVPISNHLYFYWYRQILGQKVEFLVSFYNNEISEKSEIFDDQFSVERPDGSNFTLKIRSTKLEDSAMYFCASSGLGPTEAFFGQGTRLTVV.

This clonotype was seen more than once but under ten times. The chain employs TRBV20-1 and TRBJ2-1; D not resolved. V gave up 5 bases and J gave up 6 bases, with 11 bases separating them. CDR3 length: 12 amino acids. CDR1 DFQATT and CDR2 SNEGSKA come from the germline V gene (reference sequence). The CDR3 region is CSASNYVNEQFF. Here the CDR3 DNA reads TGCAGTGCTTCCAACTACGTCAATGAGCAGTTCTTC.

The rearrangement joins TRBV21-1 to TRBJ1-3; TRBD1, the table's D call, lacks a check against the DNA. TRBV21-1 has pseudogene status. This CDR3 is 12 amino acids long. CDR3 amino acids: CAGRTGENTIYF. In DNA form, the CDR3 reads TGTGCCGGACGGACAGGGGAAAACACCATATATTTT.

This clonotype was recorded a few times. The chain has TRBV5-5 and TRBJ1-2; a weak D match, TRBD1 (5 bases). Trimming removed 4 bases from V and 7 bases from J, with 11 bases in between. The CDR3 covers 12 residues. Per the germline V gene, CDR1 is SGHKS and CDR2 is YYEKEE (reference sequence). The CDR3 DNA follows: TGTGCCAGCAGCCAAGTGGGGCTTGGCTACACCTTC. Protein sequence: CASSQVGLGYTF.

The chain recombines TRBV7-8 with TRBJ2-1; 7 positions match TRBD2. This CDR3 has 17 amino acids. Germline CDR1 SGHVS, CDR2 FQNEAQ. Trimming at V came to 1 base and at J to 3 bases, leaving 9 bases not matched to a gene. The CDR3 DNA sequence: TGTGCCAGCAGCTTAGGAGTTAGCGGGCGACTCTACAATGAGCAGTTCTTC. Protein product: CASSLGVSGRLYNEQFF.

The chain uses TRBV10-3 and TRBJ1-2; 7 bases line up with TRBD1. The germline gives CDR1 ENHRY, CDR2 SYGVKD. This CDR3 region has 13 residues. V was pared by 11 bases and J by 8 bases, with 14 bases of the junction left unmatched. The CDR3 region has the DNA TGTGCCGCCCAGGGAGGAGGGGGCGAAGGCTACACCTTC. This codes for CAAQGGGGEGYTF.

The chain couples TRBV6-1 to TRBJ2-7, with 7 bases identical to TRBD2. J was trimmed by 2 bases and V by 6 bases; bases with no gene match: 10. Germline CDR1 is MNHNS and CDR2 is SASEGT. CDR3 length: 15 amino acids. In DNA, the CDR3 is TGTGCCAGCAGCGCAGACGGGCTAGCGGCCTACGAGCAGTACTTC. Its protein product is CASSADGLAAYEQYF.

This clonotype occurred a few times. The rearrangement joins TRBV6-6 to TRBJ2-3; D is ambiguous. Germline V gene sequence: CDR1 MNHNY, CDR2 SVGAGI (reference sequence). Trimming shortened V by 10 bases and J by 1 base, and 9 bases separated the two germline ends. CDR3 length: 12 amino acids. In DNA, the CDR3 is TGTGCCACCTGGACGGGCACAGATACGCAGTATTTT. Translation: CATWTGTDTQYF.

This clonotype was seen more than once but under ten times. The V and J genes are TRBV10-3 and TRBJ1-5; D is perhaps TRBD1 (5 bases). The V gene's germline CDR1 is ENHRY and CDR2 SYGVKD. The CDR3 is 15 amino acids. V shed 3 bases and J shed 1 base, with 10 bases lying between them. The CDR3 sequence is CAISEWGRSNQPQHF. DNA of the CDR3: TGTGCCATCAGTGAATGGGGGAGGAGCAATCAGCCCCAGCATTTT.

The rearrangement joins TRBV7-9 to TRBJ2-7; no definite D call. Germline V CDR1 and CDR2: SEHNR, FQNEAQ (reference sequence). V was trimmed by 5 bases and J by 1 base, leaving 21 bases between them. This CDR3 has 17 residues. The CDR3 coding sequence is TGTGCCAGCAGCCCACCCGTGCGGAAACCTACTTCCTACGAGCAGTACTTC. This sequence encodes CASSPPVRKPTSYEQYF.

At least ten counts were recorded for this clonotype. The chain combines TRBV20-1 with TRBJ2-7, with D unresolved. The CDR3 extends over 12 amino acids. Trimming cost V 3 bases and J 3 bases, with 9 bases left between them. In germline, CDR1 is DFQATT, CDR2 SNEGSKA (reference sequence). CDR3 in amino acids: CSASTRIYEQYF. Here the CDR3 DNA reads TGCAGTGCTAGTACCAGGATCTACGAGCAGTACTTC.

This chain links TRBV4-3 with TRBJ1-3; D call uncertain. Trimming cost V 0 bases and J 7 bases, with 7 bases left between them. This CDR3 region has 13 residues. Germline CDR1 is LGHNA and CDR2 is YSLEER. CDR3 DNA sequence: TGCGCCAGCAGCCAAGATATAGGGAACACCATATATTTT. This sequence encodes CASSQDIGNTIYF.

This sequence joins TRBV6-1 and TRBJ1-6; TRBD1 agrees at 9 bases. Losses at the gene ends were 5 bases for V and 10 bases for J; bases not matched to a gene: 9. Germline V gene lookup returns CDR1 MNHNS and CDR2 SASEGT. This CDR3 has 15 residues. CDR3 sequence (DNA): TGTGCCAGCAGTCCCGACTGGACAGGGGAATCACCCCTCCACTTT. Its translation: CASSPDWTGESPLHF.

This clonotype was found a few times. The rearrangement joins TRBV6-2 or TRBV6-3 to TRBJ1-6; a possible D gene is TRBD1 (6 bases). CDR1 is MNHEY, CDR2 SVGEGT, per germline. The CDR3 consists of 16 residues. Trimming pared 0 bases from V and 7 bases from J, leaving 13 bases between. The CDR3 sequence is CASSYSPRGRNSPLHF. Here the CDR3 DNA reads TGTGCCAGCAGTTACTCCCCGAGGGGGAGGAATTCACCCCTCCACTTT.

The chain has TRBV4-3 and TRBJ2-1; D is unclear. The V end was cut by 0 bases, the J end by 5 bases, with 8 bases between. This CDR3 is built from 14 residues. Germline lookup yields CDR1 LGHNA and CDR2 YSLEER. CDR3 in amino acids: CASSQEGKNNEQFF. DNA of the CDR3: TGCGCCAGCAGCCAAGAGGGAAAGAACAATGAGCAGTTCTTC.

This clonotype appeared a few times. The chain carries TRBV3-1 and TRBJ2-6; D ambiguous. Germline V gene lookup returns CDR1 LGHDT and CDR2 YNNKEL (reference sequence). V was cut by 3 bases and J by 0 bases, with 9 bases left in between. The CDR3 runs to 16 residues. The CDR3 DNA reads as TGTGCCAGCAGCCACTTTCAAAGCTCTGGGGCCAACGTCCTGACTTTC. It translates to CASSHFQSSGANVLTF.

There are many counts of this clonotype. CDR3 DNA: TGTGCCAGCAGTTTAGGGGGTGAGCAGTTCTTC. Protein product: CASSLGGEQFF. This chain uses TRBV12-3 or TRBV12-4 with TRBJ2-1; the D is unclear. CDR3 length equals 11 residues. V was pared by 1 base and J by 9 bases, with 4 bases between.